A selection of T cell receptor beta chains follows, all from one sample in a study of blood T cell repertoires in COVID-19. TCRdb's table, derived via immunoSEQ multiplex PCR, lists solely in-frame clones and lacks some. The sample yields approximately 70,000 clones, 80% to 95% seen once. Material for sequencing was peripheral blood. All receptors come from a man in his fifties or sixties with COVID-19, enrolled during active disease. CDR3s include the opening cysteine and the closing phenylalanine or tryptophan. Each record gives: D gene, clone size, J gene, V gene, CDR3 DNA, CDR3 protein. The D gene is left open where the match is weak. Expanded clones are given a class, and other clones once, few, many or no size at all.

TRBD1 | NA | TRBJ1-3 | TRBV7-9 | TGTGCCAGCAGTTTTTCAAGGACAGGGTTCTCTGGAAACACCATATATTTT | CASSFSRTGFSGNTIYF
TRBD1 | NA | TRBJ2-5 | TRBV19 | TGTGCCAGTAGTATAGGGACAGGGGGCGCGGAGACCCAGTACTTC | CASSIGTGGAETQYF
TRBD1 | NA | TRBJ1-5 | TRBV6-5 | TGTGCCAGCAGGGGACAGTTCAATCAGCCCCAGCATTTT | CASRGQFNQPQHF
NA | NA | TRBJ2-7 | TRBV27 | TGTGCCAGCAGTCCGCGACAGGACTCCTACGAGCAGTACTTC | CASSPRQDSYEQYF
TRBD1 | NA | TRBJ2-5 | TRBV19 | TGTGCCAGTAGTGTGGGCCGGGACAGAGAAGAGACCCAGTACTTC | CASSVGRDREETQYF
TRBD1 | NA | TRBJ1-1 | TRBV6-5 | TGTGCCAGCAGCGACAGGGGGCTCACTGAAGCTTTCTTT | CASSDRGLTEAFF
TRBD1 | NA | TRBJ2-1 | TRBV9 | TGTGCCAGCAGTGATTTCCAGGGGGCGATCTACAATGAGCAGTTCTTC | CASSDFQGAIYNEQFF
NA | NA | TRBJ2-4 | TRBV28 | TGTGCCAGCAGTTTAAAGGGGGTATTAGCCAAAAACATTCAGTACTTC | CASSLKGVLAKNIQYF
NA | NA | TRBJ1-1 | TRBV19 | TGTGCCAGTAGTATTCCCAGGGGCCGGGGCACTGAAGCTTTCTTT | CASSIPRGRGTEAFF
TRBD2 | NA | TRBJ2-2 | TRBV18 | TGTGCCAGCTCACCGGGACTAGCCGACTCGATGGGAGGGGAGCTGTTTTTT | CASSPGLADSMGGELFF
NA | once | TRBJ2-7 | TRBV7-9 | TGTGCCAGCAGCTCAGACATCGCGAGACCCTACGAGCAGTACTTC | CASSSDIARPYEQYF
NA | NA | TRBJ1-5 | TRBV25-1 | TGTGCCAGCAGTGTGGGGGGAAACGGTCAGCCCCAGCATTTT | CASSVGGNGQPQHF
NA | once | TRBJ2-5 | TRBV27 | TGTGCCAGCAGCTACAGGGAGGGGGAGACCCAGTACTTC | CASSYREGETQYF
NA | NA | TRBJ2-7 | TRBV3-1/TRBV3-2 | TGTGCCAGCAGCCAAGGGAAAGGGAGGTACGAGCAGTACTTC | CASSQGKGRYEQYF
NA | NA | TRBJ2-7 | TRBV27 | TGTGCCAGCAGTTTATCGCCAGGGGCCTACGAGCAGTACTTC | CASSLSPGAYEQYF
NA | once | TRBJ1-1 | TRBV4-1 | TGCGCCAGCAGCTCAACGGGGGCGGGGGTTGCCCCCATGAACACTGAAGCTTTCTTT | CASSSTGAGVAPMNTEAFF